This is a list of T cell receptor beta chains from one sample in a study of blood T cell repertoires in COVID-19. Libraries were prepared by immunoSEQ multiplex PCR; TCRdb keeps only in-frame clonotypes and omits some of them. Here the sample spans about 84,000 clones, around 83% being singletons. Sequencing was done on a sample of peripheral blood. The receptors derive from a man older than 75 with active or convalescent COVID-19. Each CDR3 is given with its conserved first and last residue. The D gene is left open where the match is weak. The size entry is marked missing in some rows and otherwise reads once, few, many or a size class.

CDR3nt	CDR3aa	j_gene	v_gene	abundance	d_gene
TGTGCCAGCAGCTTAGGGAGGAACACTGAAGCTTTCTTT	CASSLGRNTEAFF	TRBJ1-1	TRBV7-8	NA	NA
TGTGCCAGCAGCAAAGGACAGGCGGAGGAGTTCTTC	CASSKGQAEEFF	TRBJ2-1	TRBV21-1	NA	NA
TGTGCCAGCAGCTTAGCGACAGGGGGCGTTTTTGATACGCAGTATTTT	CASSLATGGVFDTQYF	TRBJ2-3	TRBV7-2	NA	TRBD1
TGTGCCAGCTCGTCGGGACAGGCCAGCACCATATATTTT	CASSSGQASTIYF	TRBJ1-3	TRBV18	NA	TRBD1
TGTGCCAGCAGCGACGACAGGGGAGGTTCGGATGGCTACACCTTC	CASSDDRGGSDGYTF	TRBJ1-2	TRBV11-2	NA	TRBD1
TGTGCCAGCTCACCCAGCTCCTACGAGCAGTACTTC	CASSPSSYEQYF	TRBJ2-7	TRBV18	NA	NA
TGTGCCAGCAGCCAAGCCGGGACAGGGGGTAAAGGTGGCTACACCTTC	CASSQAGTGGKGGYTF	TRBJ1-2	TRBV3-1/TRBV3-2	NA	TRBD1
TGTGCCAGCTCACCACAGGGGGCTGGAGGCTACACCTTC	CASSPQGAGGYTF	TRBJ1-2	TRBV18	once	TRBD1
TGCGCCAGCAGCCTCAACCGACAGGGAGTCTACGAGCAGTACTTC	CASSLNRQGVYEQYF	TRBJ2-7	TRBV4-3	NA	TRBD1
TGTGCCACCAGTGATTCCGGGACTAGCGGGAAGAATGAGCAGTTCTTC	CATSDSGTSGKNEQFF	TRBJ2-1	TRBV24-1	NA	TRBD2
TGTGCCAGCGGGTTGCAAGGAGCCTACGAGCAGTACTTC	CASGLQGAYEQYF	TRBJ2-7	TRBV2	NA	NA
TGCGCCAGCAGCTTGGGGCAGGGTCCCGCCTACGAGCAGTACTTC	CASSLGQGPAYEQYF	TRBJ2-7	TRBV5-1	NA	NA
TGTGCCAGCAGTTACCTACAGGACTACAATCAGCCCCAGCATTTT	CASSYLQDYNQPQHF	TRBJ1-5	TRBV6-2/TRBV6-3	once	NA
TGTGCCAGCAGCGCCGGACAGAGAAACTATGGCTACACCTTC	CASSAGQRNYGYTF	TRBJ1-2	TRBV7-2	once	NA
TGTGCCAGCAGTTCCGATCCAGGCGGGGGGAACACTGAAGCTTTCTTT	CASSSDPGGGNTEAFF	TRBJ1-1	TRBV28	NA	NA
TGCAGCGTGACGGGACACCTGAACACTGAAGCTTTCTTT	CSVTGHLNTEAFF	TRBJ1-1	TRBV29-1	NA	NA
TGTGCCAGCAGCTTGGACGGGAACTATGGCTACACCTTC	CASSLDGNYGYTF	TRBJ1-2	TRBV5-4	NA	NA
TGTGCCAGCAGTCCCGCGAGTGGGCGCAGGGGACTCCACTTT	CASSPASGRRGLHF	TRBJ1-6	TRBV25-1	NA	NA
TGTGCCAGCAGTGTGACTAGCGGGAGGGGTGAGCAGTACTTC	CASSVTSGRGEQYF	TRBJ2-7	TRBV27	NA	TRBD2
TGTGCCAGCAGCTTTGGGGCGCGGAGGGGCACTGAAGCTTTCTTT	CASSFGARRGTEAFF	TRBJ1-1	TRBV7-2	NA	NA
TGTGCCAGCTCACCCGAGGAGCGCCCCTACAATGAGCAGTTCTTC	CASSPEERPYNEQFF	TRBJ2-1	TRBV18	NA	NA
TGTGCCAGCAGCGCCGACAAGTATGGCTACACCTTC	CASSADKYGYTF	TRBJ1-2	TRBV2	NA	NA
TGCAGCGTTTCAGGGGCAGGGAACACTGAAGCTTTCTTT	CSVSGAGNTEAFF	TRBJ1-1	TRBV29-1	NA	NA
TGTGCCAGTAGTTCTTGGACGGGGGGCGGGAGCACTGAAGCTTTCTTT	CASSSWTGGGSTEAFF	TRBJ1-1	TRBV19	NA	NA
TGTGCCAGCAACGACTTATCTGCCGGTGGCTACACCTTC	CASNDLSAGGYTF	TRBJ1-2	TRBV2	few	NA
TGTGCCAGCAGTGAAATGGAGGGCAATCAGCCCCAGCATTTT	CASSEMEGNQPQHF	TRBJ1-5	TRBV2	NA	NA
TGTGCCAGCTCAAAAGACAGTCAGCCCCAGCATTTT	CASSKDSQPQHF	TRBJ1-5	TRBV18	NA	NA
TGTGCCAGCAGTTTTTCAGGGGCGAACTACAATGAGCAGTTCTTC	CASSFSGANYNEQFF	TRBJ2-1	TRBV28	NA	NA
TGTGCCAGCAGTACTAATTGGCAGGGTGGTAACATATATTTT	CASSTNWQGGNIYF	TRBJ1-3	TRBV6-5	NA	NA
TGCGCCAGCAGCTTGGGCGGAGGGGCCTCCTCTACAGCGGGCCGGTTTGAGCAGTACTTC	CASSLGGGASSTAGRFEQYF	TRBJ2-7	TRBV5-1	NA	NA
TGTGCCAGCAGTGTCACAGGCGACCTAAGGAACACCATATATTTT	CASSVTGDLRNTIYF	TRBJ1-3	TRBV7-2	NA	NA
TGTGCCAGTAGTATAGACGGTTATAGCAATCAGCCCCAGCATTTT	CASSIDGYSNQPQHF	TRBJ1-5	TRBV19	NA	NA
TGTGCCAGTTTTCGGGGGGGGAGCTATGGCTACACCTTC	CASFRGGSYGYTF	TRBJ1-2	TRBV12-3/TRBV12-4	NA	NA
TGTGCCAGTAGTATAGATCGGACAGGGGGCCGGGGAACCCAGTACTTC	CASSIDRTGGRGTQYF	TRBJ2-5	TRBV19	NA	TRBD1
TGTGCCAGCAGCTTAGATCTCAGGCCCAATGAGCAGTTCTTC	CASSLDLRPNEQFF	TRBJ2-1	TRBV11-3	many	NA
TGTGCCAGTAGTAAGGGGCTTAACTATGGCTACACCTTC	CASSKGLNYGYTF	TRBJ1-2	TRBV19	NA	NA
TGTGCCAGCAGCAAGACAGGGGCCCACTATGGCTACACCTTC	CASSKTGAHYGYTF	TRBJ1-2	TRBV7-8	NA	TRBD1
TGTGCCAGCAGCCCCGGGGACACGTACAATGAGCAGTTCTTC	CASSPGDTYNEQFF	TRBJ2-1	TRBV6-5	NA	NA
TGTGCCAGCAGCTTAGGCAGGGGGTTCGAGCAGTACTTC	CASSLGRGFEQYF	TRBJ2-7	TRBV7-2	NA	TRBD1
TGTGCCACCAGTGAACCAGGGAAGAACACCGGGGAGCTGTTTTTT	CATSEPGKNTGELFF	TRBJ2-2	TRBV24-1	NA	NA
TGTGCCAGCAGCCGAGCGGGCTTCTATAGCCGAGGCCCAGAGACCCAGTACTTC	CASSRAGFYSRGPETQYF	TRBJ2-5	TRBV7-6	NA	NA
TGTGCCAGCAGTTACGGGACAGGGAACGTCCTGACTTTC	CASSYGTGNVLTF	TRBJ2-6	TRBV6-6	few	TRBD1
TGTGCCAGCAGCTTGGTCGGGATGAACACCGGGGAGCTGTTTTTT	CASSLVGMNTGELFF	TRBJ2-2	TRBV5-4	NA	NA
TGTGCCAGCAGTTTCTTGGGGACACCAACGCAGTATTTT	CASSFLGTPTQYF	TRBJ2-3	TRBV27	NA	NA
TGTGCCAGCAGCCAAGAGTACGGGAGAGTCTACAATGAGCAGTTCTTC	CASSQEYGRVYNEQFF	TRBJ2-1	TRBV4-2	NA	NA
TGTGCCAGCAGTGCATCAGGGGTGCTCCAGCATTTT	CASSASGVLQHF	TRBJ1-5	TRBV28	NA	NA
TGTGCCAGTACACCATTAGCGACCAACACCGGGGAGCTGTTTTTT	CASTPLATNTGELFF	TRBJ2-2	TRBV19	NA	NA
TGTGCCAGCAGTTACTCGAGAACAGGTTGGGATTCACCCCTCCACTTT	CASSYSRTGWDSPLHF	TRBJ1-6	TRBV6-5	once	NA
TGTGCCAGTAAAACTCCCATGAACACCGGGGAGCTGTTTTTT	CASKTPMNTGELFF	TRBJ2-2	TRBV19	once	NA
TGTGCCTGGAGTGGCGACGACGGGGCAGGGGGTTCACCCCTCCACTTT	CAWSGDDGAGGSPLHF	TRBJ1-6	TRBV30	NA	TRBD1
TGTGCCAGCAGCCAAAATATCGGGGATCAACCCACCTTC	CASSQNIGDQPTF	TRBJ1-2	TRBV3-1/TRBV3-2	NA	NA
TGTGCCAGCAGCTCGACAGGGCCGGGGGAGCAGTACTTC	CASSSTGPGEQYF	TRBJ2-7	TRBV5-6	NA	TRBD1
TGTGCCAGCTCTCCCCAGTCTAACTATGGCTACACCTTC	CASSPQSNYGYTF	TRBJ1-2	TRBV18	few	NA
TGTGCCAGCAGCAAAAAGAGACTAGCGGGAGGGTCGTGGGAGCAGTTCTTC	CASSKKRLAGGSWEQFF	TRBJ2-1	TRBV28	NA	TRBD2
TGCGCCAGCAGCCTAAGCGGGAGTGTGTACAATGAGCAGTTCTTC	CASSLSGSVYNEQFF	TRBJ2-1	TRBV5-1	NA	TRBD2